Listed below are T cell receptor beta chains from one sample, sequenced in a study of beta chain features in type 1 diabetes. Profiling relied on immunoSEQ multiplex PCR, and the TCRdb table lists in-frame clones only, not all of them. There are about 930,000 clones in the sample; 17% occur only once, and 0.02% to 0.03% lies in the top ten. The specimen was naive CD4+ T cells from blood. Receptor source: a young woman in good health. CDR3s include the opening cysteine and the closing phenylalanine or tryptophan. D genes are given only for firm matches. Size values are once, few and many counts, or a class for expanded clones, and some rows have none.

TRBV18	TRBJ2-1	TRBD2	NA	CASSPRSVAGVYNEQFF	TGTGCCAGCTCACCCCGCTCGGTAGCGGGAGTCTACAATGAGCAGTTCTTC
TRBV7-2	TRBJ2-5	NA	NA	CASSLTGGQETQYF	TGTGCCAGCAGCCTGACTGGTGGCCAAGAGACCCAGTACTTC
TRBV7-2	TRBJ2-7	TRBD2	NA	CASSLGLAVTYEQYF	TGTGCCAGCAGCTTAGGACTAGCGGTAACCTACGAGCAGTACTTC
TRBV7-9	TRBJ2-3	NA	few	CASSLFGHTQYF	TGTGCCAGCAGCTTATTCGGCCATACGCAGTATTTT
TRBV15	TRBJ1-1	TRBD1	once	CATSTRDRGDAFF	TGTGCCACCAGCACCCGTGACAGGGGGGACGCTTTCTTT
TRBV9	TRBJ1-4	TRBD1	few	CASSPDRGFNEKLFF	TGTGCCAGCAGCCCAGACAGGGGATTTAATGAAAAACTGTTTTTT
TRBV5-1	TRBJ2-5	NA	NA	CASSLISGYQETQYF	TGCGCCAGCAGCTTAATCAGCGGATACCAAGAGACCCAGTACTTC
TRBV28	TRBJ1-1	NA	few	CASSLQGLTEAFF	TGTGCCAGCAGCTTACAGGGACTCACTGAAGCTTTCTTT
TRBV15	TRBJ1-2	NA	NA	CATSRDGLRTGGYTF	TGTGCCACCAGCAGAGATGGACTCAGGACGGGAGGCTACACCTTC
TRBV28	TRBJ2-2	TRBD2	few	CASSSLRSSGRARTGELFF	TGTGCCAGCAGTTCCTTGCGGAGTAGCGGGAGGGCTCGTACCGGGGAGCTGTTTTTT
TRBV4-2	TRBJ1-4	NA	few	CASSQVGVGVTNEKLFF	TGTGCCAGCAGCCAAGTTGGGGTTGGGGTAACTAATGAAAAACTGTTTTTT
TRBV5-4	TRBJ2-5	NA	few	CASSKRTALQETQYF	TGTGCCAGCAGCAAGAGGACAGCCCTCCAAGAGACCCAGTACTTC
TRBV4-2	TRBJ2-3	NA	NA	CASSQEWADTQYF	TGTGCCAGCAGCCAAGAATGGGCAGATACGCAGTATTTT
TRBV9	TRBJ2-1	NA	NA	CASSVVLDSSYNEQFF	TGTGCCAGCAGCGTAGTACTGGACAGCTCCTACAATGAGCAGTTCTTC
TRBV10-3	TRBJ2-5	NA	NA	CASGTGVETQYF	TGTGCCAGCGGGACTGGGGTGGAGACCCAGTACTTC
TRBV2	TRBJ2-6	TRBD2	NA	CASSENWAGVSGANVLTF	TGTGCCAGCAGTGAAAACTGGGCGGGAGTGTCTGGGGCCAACGTCCTGACTTTC
TRBV4-3	TRBJ1-5	NA	NA	CASSQDRRAGLQPQHF	TGCGCCAGCAGCCAAGACCGGAGGGCAGGGCTGCAGCCCCAGCATTTT
TRBV10-3	TRBJ1-1	TRBD1	few	CAISGQGAGTEAFF	TGTGCCATCAGTGGACAGGGGGCGGGAACTGAAGCTTTCTTT
TRBV20-1	TRBJ1-2	NA	NA	CSASVNYGYTF	TGCAGTGCTAGTGTCAACTATGGCTACACCTTC
TRBV5-4	TRBJ2-7	NA	NA	CASSPRGGTIYEQYF	TGTGCCAGCAGCCCCAGGGGCGGGACCATCTACGAGCAGTACTTC
TRBV18	TRBJ2-1	NA	few	CASSPQTRSYNEQFF	TGTGCCAGCTCACCACAGACCAGGTCCTACAATGAGCAGTTCTTC
TRBV29-1	TRBJ2-6	NA	few	CSVRSGANVLTF	TGCAGCGTTAGATCTGGGGCCAACGTCCTGACTTTC
TRBV19	TRBJ2-2	NA	few	CASSTRGQNTGELFF	TGTGCCAGTAGTACCCGAGGACAGAACACCGGGGAGCTGTTTTTT
TRBV5-1	TRBJ2-3	NA	few	CASSQRVPDSTDTQYF	TGCGCCAGCAGCCAAAGAGTGCCAGACAGCACAGATACGCAGTATTTT
TRBV29-1	TRBJ2-7	TRBD2	NA	CSVKGLAGGSESYEQYF	TGCAGCGTCAAAGGGCTAGCGGGCGGTAGTGAATCCTACGAGCAGTACTTC
TRBV9	TRBJ2-1	NA	NA	CASSVDPGAHNEQFF	TGTGCCAGCAGCGTAGATCCGGGAGCCCACAATGAGCAGTTCTTC
TRBV7-6	TRBJ2-1	NA	few	CASSLEPSRDEQFF	TGTGCCAGCAGCTTAGAGCCCAGTAGGGATGAGCAGTTCTTC
TRBV20-1	TRBJ1-2	NA	few	CSASNNYGYTF	TGCAGTGCTTCCAATAACTATGGCTACACCTTC
TRBV15	TRBJ1-3	TRBD1	NA	CATSKGQRPNTIYF	TGTGCCACCAGTAAGGGACAGCGGCCAAACACCATATATTTT
TRBV25-1	TRBJ2-7	TRBD2	few	CASSEAGGRPYEQYF	TGTGCCAGCAGTGAGGCGGGAGGGCGACCCTACGAGCAGTACTTC
TRBV9	TRBJ2-1	NA	few	CASSVAVSYNEQFF	TGTGCCAGCAGCGTAGCGGTCTCCTACAATGAGCAGTTCTTC
TRBV5-4	TRBJ2-4	NA	NA	CASSFGGRTKNIQYF	TGTGCCAGCAGCTTCGGGGGTAGAACCAAAAACATTCAGTACTTC
TRBV5-4	TRBJ2-5	NA	NA	CASSNTGNQETQYF	TGTGCCAGCAGCAACACAGGTAACCAGGAGACCCAGTACTTC
TRBV4-3	TRBJ1-1	NA	few	CASSQDRVVAGREAFF	TGCGCCAGCAGCCAAGATCGGGTCGTAGCGGGACGGGAAGCTTTCTTT
TRBV5-1	TRBJ2-7	TRBD1	NA	CASSYGGGTGNVEQYF	TGCGCCAGCAGCTACGGGGGCGGGACAGGGAACGTCGAGCAGTACTTC
TRBV10-3	TRBJ2-1	TRBD1	NA	CAIAGQEHNEQFF	TGTGCCATCGCGGGACAGGAGCACAATGAGCAGTTCTTC
TRBV28	TRBJ1-1	TRBD1	NA	CASRPTGTGFSTEAFF	TGTGCCAGCAGACCGACCGGGACAGGGTTTTCCACTGAAGCTTTCTTT
TRBV15	TRBJ2-1	TRBD2	NA	CATSRVVVVAGGREQFF	TGTGCCACCAGCAGAGTCGTTGTGGTAGCGGGAGGGCGTGAGCAGTTCTTC
TRBV18	TRBJ2-3	NA	few	CASSPVKGDTQYF	TGTGCCAGCTCACCGGTCAAGGGGGATACGCAGTATTTT
TRBV27	TRBJ2-4	NA	NA	CASSPRRGPGANIQYF	TGTGCCAGCAGTCCACGGCGCGGACCAGGGGCAAACATTCAGTACTTC
TRBV7-2	TRBJ2-3	NA	few	CASSLVDTQYF	TGTGCCAGCAGCTTAGTAGATACGCAGTATTTT
TRBV5-4	TRBJ2-6	NA	NA	CASRTGDAGANVLTF	TGTGCCAGCAGGACCGGGGACGCTGGGGCCAACGTCCTGACTTTC
TRBV18	TRBJ1-2	TRBD1	NA	CASSQRDRGASNYGYTF	TGTGCCAGCTCACAAAGGGACAGGGGTGCCTCCAACTATGGCTACACCTTC
TRBV7-9	TRBJ2-7	NA	few	CASSLAQGEGEQYF	TGTGCCAGCAGCTTGGCTCAGGGGGAGGGCGAGCAGTACTTC
TRBV23-1	TRBJ1-1	NA	NA	CASSHLSRRNTEAFF	TGCGCCAGCAGTCACTTATCCCGGAGGAACACTGAAGCTTTCTTT
TRBV5-1	TRBJ2-3	TRBD2	NA	CASRLAGGLATDTQYF	TGCGCCAGCAGGCTAGCGGGAGGATTAGCCACAGATACGCAGTATTTT
TRBV5-4	TRBJ2-3	NA	few	CASSQVDWTGWGTDTQYF	TGCGCCAGCAGCCAAGTTGATTGGACGGGTTGGGGCACAGATACGCAGTATTTT
TRBV18	TRBJ2-7	NA	NA	CASSQGTYYEQYF	TGTGCCAGCTCGCAGGGGACGTACTACGAGCAGTACTTC
TRBV7-3	TRBJ2-1	TRBD2	NA	CASSWASGDLWNEQFF	TGTGCCAGCTCCTGGGCTAGCGGGGATCTATGGAATGAGCAGTTCTTC
TRBV7-2	TRBJ2-3	NA	NA	CASNDSGGTQYF	TGTGCCAGCAATGACTCGGGCGGTACGCAGTATTTT
TRBV6-5	TRBJ1-5	NA	NA	CASSYLSGGGSQPQHF	TGTGCCAGCAGTTACCTGTCTGGGGGCGGGAGTCAGCCCCAGCATTTT
TRBV11-2	TRBJ2-3	NA	few	CASSVSGVPDTQYF	TGTGCCAGCAGCGTTTCAGGGGTCCCAGATACGCAGTATTTT
TRBV29-1	TRBJ2-2	NA	few	CSVEGLNTGELFF	TGCAGCGTTGAGGGACTGAACACCGGGGAGCTGTTTTTT
TRBV14	TRBJ2-7	NA	NA	CASSHLEAPPYEQYF	TGTGCCAGCAGCCACCTGGAGGCCCCCCCCTACGAGCAGTACTTC
TRBV5-1	TRBJ2-1	TRBD2	few	CASSLILREGRNEQFF	TGCGCCAGCAGCTTGATTTTGCGGGAGGGCCGGAATGAGCAGTTCTTC
TRBV9	TRBJ2-7	TRBD2	NA	CASSPTSGPYEQYF	TGTGCCAGCAGCCCGACTAGCGGGCCCTACGAGCAGTACTTC
TRBV23-1	TRBJ2-7	NA	NA	CASSQLFMGPNSSYEQYF	TGCGCCAGCAGTCAACTCTTCATGGGACCAAATAGCTCCTACGAGCAGTACTTC